The 5 T cell receptor beta chains reported below all come from one sample, sequenced in a study of blood T cell repertoires in COVID-19. Produced via immunoSEQ multiplex PCR; TCRdb's table is partial and in-frame only. The table lists more than 95,000 clones, roughly 85% of them singletons. Material for sequencing was peripheral blood. Every receptor here comes from a man aged 80 or over with active or convalescent COVID-19.

V usage is TRBV7-9 and J usage is TRBJ1-1; D call uncertain. CDR1 is SEHNR, CDR2 FQNEAQ, per germline (reference sequence). The CDR3 loop spans 12 amino acids. Trimming left V 5 bases short and J 7 bases short, with 11 bases between. CDR3 protein: CASSQEPGEAFF. The CDR3 nucleotides are TGTGCCAGCAGCCAAGAGCCGGGTGAAGCTTTCTTT.

In DNA form, the CDR3 reads TGCGCCAGCAGCCAAGTCCCAGACGGGACAACTAATGAAAAACTGTTTTTT. This translates into CASSQVPDGTTNEKLFF. The rearrangement joins TRBV4-3 to TRBJ1-4, with D unclear. This CDR3 has 17 amino acids. In germline, CDR1 is LGHNA, CDR2 YSLEER. V shed 1 base and J shed 0 bases, with 12 bases lying between them.

The J gene is TRBJ2-1, the V gene TRBV24-1; 7 bases match TRBD1. V dropped 6 bases and J dropped 6; count of bases not matched to a gene: 4. This CDR3 contains 13 residues. Germline CDR1 is KGHDR and CDR2 is SFDVKD. The CDR3 loop is CATSTGVGNEQFF. CDR3 bases: TGTGCCACCAGTACAGGGGTAGGCAATGAGCAGTTCTTC.

V gene TRBV11-2 combines with J gene TRBJ1-6; D gene uncertain. The CDR3 is 16 amino acids. The germline V gene encodes CDR1 SGHAT and CDR2 FQNNGV. V lost 6 bases and J 0 bases, leaving 12 bases between the germline ends. CDR3 sequence reads: CASRVVGSSYNSPLHF. DNA of the CDR3: TGTGCCAGCAGGGTAGTGGGGAGCTCCTATAATTCACCCCTCCACTTT.

This clone appeared once. The chain combines TRBV9 with TRBJ2-7; 7 nucleotides match TRBD2. The CDR3 covers 14 residues. The V segment lost 0 bases and the J segment 3 bases; nucleotides outside the gene matches: 3. Germline CDR1 is SGDLS and CDR2 is YYNGEE. In DNA, the CDR3 is TGTGCCAGCAGCGTAGGACTAGCCAACTACGAGCAGTACTTC. This gives the protein CASSVGLANYEQYF.